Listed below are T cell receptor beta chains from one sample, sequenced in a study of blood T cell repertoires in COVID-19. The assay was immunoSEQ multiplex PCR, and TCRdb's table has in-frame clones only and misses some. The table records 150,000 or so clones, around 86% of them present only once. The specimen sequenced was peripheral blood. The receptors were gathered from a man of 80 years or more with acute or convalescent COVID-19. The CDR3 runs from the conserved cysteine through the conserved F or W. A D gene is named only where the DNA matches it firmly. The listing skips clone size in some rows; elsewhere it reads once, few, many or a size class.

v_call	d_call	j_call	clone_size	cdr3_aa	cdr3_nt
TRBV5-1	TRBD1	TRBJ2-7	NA	CASSIGQVYEQYF	TGCGCCAGCAGCATAGGACAGGTCTACGAGCAGTACTTC
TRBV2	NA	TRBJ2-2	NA	CASKSSGTGELFF	TGTGCCAGCAAAAGCTCGGGTACCGGGGAGCTGTTTTTT
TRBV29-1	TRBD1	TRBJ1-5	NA	CSVGTGGNQPQHF	TGCAGCGTGGGGACAGGGGGAAATCAGCCCCAGCATTTT
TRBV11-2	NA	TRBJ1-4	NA	CASSFSGIFNEKLFF	TGTGCCAGCAGCTTCAGCGGGATTTTCAATGAAAAACTGTTTTTT
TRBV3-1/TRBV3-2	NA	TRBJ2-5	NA	CASSQDQATQYF	TGTGCCAGCAGCCAAGATCAGGCGACCCAGTACTTC
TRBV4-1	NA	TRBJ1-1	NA	CASSQREQNTEAFF	TGCGCCAGCAGCCAGAGGGAACAGAACACTGAAGCTTTCTTT
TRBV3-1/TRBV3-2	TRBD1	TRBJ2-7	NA	CASSPRPGTGLYEQYF	TGTGCCAGCAGCCCCCGTCCCGGGACAGGCCTATACGAGCAGTACTTC
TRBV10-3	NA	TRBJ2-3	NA	CAISLSGSTDTQYF	TGTGCCATCAGTTTATCAGGGAGCACAGATACGCAGTATTTT
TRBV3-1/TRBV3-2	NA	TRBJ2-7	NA	CASSRPGTEQYF	TGTGCCAGCAGCCGGCCGGGAACCGAGCAGTACTTC
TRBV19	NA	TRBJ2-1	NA	CASSIGSGGSSYNEQFF	TGTGCCAGTAGTATCGGGAGCGGAGGGAGCTCCTACAATGAGCAGTTCTTC
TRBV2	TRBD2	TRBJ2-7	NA	CASRDGTSRRYEQYF	TGTGCCAGCAGAGACGGGACTAGCAGACGTTACGAGCAGTACTTC
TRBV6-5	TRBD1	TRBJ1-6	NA	CASSTSGQGSSPLHF	TGTGCCAGCAGTACCAGTGGACAGGGGAGTTCACCCCTCCACTTT
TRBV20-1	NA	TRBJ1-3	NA	CSASQSGLSGNTIYF	TGCAGTGCTAGTCAGAGCGGCCTCTCTGGAAACACCATATATTTT
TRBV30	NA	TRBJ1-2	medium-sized	CAWSVGGFDGYTF	TGTGCCTGGAGTGTAGGGGGTTTTGATGGCTACACCTTC
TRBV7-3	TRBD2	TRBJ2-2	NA	CASSPSGLNTGELFF	TGTGCCAGCAGTCCTAGCGGTTTGAACACCGGGGAGCTGTTTTTT
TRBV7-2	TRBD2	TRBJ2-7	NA	CASSLASTSGRYEQYF	TGTGCCAGCAGCTTAGCTTCGACTAGCGGGAGGTACGAGCAGTACTTC
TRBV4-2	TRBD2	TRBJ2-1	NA	CASSAAGTREQFF	TGTGCCAGCAGCGCCGCCGGGACTAGAGAGCAGTTCTTC
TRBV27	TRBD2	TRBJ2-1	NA	CASSLTSGINEQFF	TGTGCCAGCAGTTTAACTAGCGGGATCAATGAGCAGTTCTTC
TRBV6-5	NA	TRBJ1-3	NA	CASSRDSAGNTIYF	TGTGCCAGCAGTCGGGACTCGGCAGGGAACACCATATATTTT
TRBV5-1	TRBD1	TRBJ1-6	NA	CASWDRELNSPLHF	TGCGCCAGCTGGGACAGGGAACTTAATTCACCCCTCCACTTT
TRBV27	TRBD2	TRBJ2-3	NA	CASTRPGLDLQDTQYF	TGTGCCAGCACGAGACCGGGACTAGACCTTCAGGATACGCAGTATTTT
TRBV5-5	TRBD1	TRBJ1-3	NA	CASSLGGQGGYGNTIYF	TGTGCCAGCAGCTTGGGAGGACAGGGGGGTTATGGAAACACCATATATTTT
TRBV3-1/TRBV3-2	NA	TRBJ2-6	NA	CASSHGGTSGANVLTF	TGTGCCAGCAGTCACGGGGGAACCTCTGGGGCCAACGTCCTGACTTTC
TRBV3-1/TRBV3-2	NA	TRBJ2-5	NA	CASKINGGKETQYF	TGTGCCAGCAAGATTAACGGAGGGAAAGAGACCCAGTACTTC
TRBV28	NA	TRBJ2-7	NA	CASSLVAETYEQYF	TGTGCCAGCAGTTTAGTCGCAGAAACCTACGAGCAGTACTTC
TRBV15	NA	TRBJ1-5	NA	CATSRRAPAGAQHF	TGTGCCACCAGCAGGAGAGCCCCGGCGGGAGCCCAGCATTTT
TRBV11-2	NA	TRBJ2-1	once	CASSETWNNEQFF	TGTGCCAGCAGCGAGACTTGGAACAATGAGCAGTTCTTC